This TCR beta chain was observed in a study of T cell responses to AZD1222 COVID-19 vaccine. Regarding this clone: The antigen is not known.

The CDR3 extends over 13 amino acids. Germline lookup yields CDR1 GTSNPN and CDR2 SVGIG (reference sequence). Losses at the gene ends were 2 bases for V and 5 bases for J; bases not matched to a gene: 2. The data were produced by immunoSEQ multiplex PCR, yet TCRdb's version contains in-frame clones alone and is incomplete. The table has 140,000 to 150,000 clones, approximately 91% seen once. Study outcomes and limitations: Unmutated variant regions are reportedly targeted by nearly half of spike-specific TCRs. Dominant CD4 TCR responses targeted spike regions 160-218 and 743-854. When two AZD1222 doses had been given, Spike-specific TCR breadth and depth rose.

The chain joins TRBV30 to TRBJ2-1; 8 nucleotides line up with TRBD1. The source material was peripheral blood, sampled 28 days after the second AZD1222 dose. The receptor was isolated from an adult who received the AZD1222 COVID-19 vaccine. The CDR3 region has the DNA TGTGCCTGGAGTCCGGACAGGGACAATGAGCAGTTCTTC. Translating it yields CAWSPDRDNEQFF.